This T cell receptor beta chain derives from a study of blood T cell repertoires in COVID-19. Across the study: PBMCs, B-cell-depleted T cells, or T cells were the source of the cDNA or gDNA that made up the material.

Germline assignment: CDR1 SGHNT and CDR2 YYREEE (reference sequence). This CDR3 spans 15 amino acids. V shed 6 bases and J shed 1 base, with 16 bases lying between them. Original handling: Researchers report that nucleated cell counts were estimated from reference gene primer amplification. Assay used: immunoSEQ multiplex PCR; TCRdb lists only in-frame clones, some missing. That table furnishes V, J and clone size, whereas the DNA furnished D and trimming. The sample has hundreds of thousands of clones, more than 65% seen once. Sequencing was done on a sample of peripheral blood. This sequence originates from a woman older than 75 with acute or convalescent COVID-19. The V call is TRBV5-4, the J call TRBJ1-1; unclear D gene. CDR3 in amino acids: CASTSKSGPNTEAFF. CDR3 coding DNA: TGTGCCAGCACCTCGAAGAGCGGTCCGAACACTGAAGCTTTCTTT.